Shown below are 15 T cell receptor beta chains from a single sample sequenced in a study of T cells expressing NK-cell markers (dated by TCRdb to 2020 to 2021). The library was produced with 5' RACE. Data came from an Illumina HiSeq 2000. Reprocessed by TCRdb, the reads give a single entry per CDR3 protein sequence, without DNA. The sample's own table lists over 250,000 distinct CDR3 sequences. About 4% of the sample lies in the top ten. The sequencing input was blood T cells: a sorted CD56 or NKG2C T cell subset, CD4+ or CD8+ T cells, or bulk PBMC T cells (not recorded which). Receptor source: a woman aged 18-69 years in good health.

This chain connects TRBV18 to TRBJ1-5. In germline, CDR1 is KGHSH, CDR2 LQKENI. This CDR3 region has 13 residues. CDR3 loop: CASSLAQHQPQHF.

This chain joins TRBV7-2 and TRBJ1-5. Per the germline V gene, CDR1 is SGHTA and CDR2 is FQGNSA. The CDR3 length is 15 residues. The CDR3 is CASSARALSNQPQHF. The variable domain in full, with the rest retrieved from reference TRBV7-2 and TRBJ1-5, is GAGVSQSPSNKVTEKGKDVELRCDPISGHTALYWYRQSLGQGLEFLIYFQGNSAPDKSGLPSDRFSAERTGGSVSTLTIQRTQQEDSAVYLCASSARALSNQPQHFGDGTRLSIL.

The rearrangement uses TRBV6-5 and TRBJ2-1; the TRBD1 assignment by TCRdb is unverifiable without DNA. CDR3 length equals 17 residues. CDR1 and CDR2 (germline): MNHEY, SVGAGI. The CDR3 loop reads CASSYHRGQLGYNEQFF.

This chain uses TRBV20-1 with TRBJ2-7; TCRdb proposes TRBD1, but this gene call is untestable without DNA. Germline loops: CDR1 DFQATT, CDR2 SNEGSKA (reference sequence). This CDR3 contains 15 residues. The CDR3 here is CSAARGGGSSYEQYF.

J is TRBJ2-5 and V is TRBV18; TCRdb selects TRBD1, and the lack of DNA leaves this call unchecked. Germline V gene data show CDR1 as KGHSH and CDR2 as LQKENI. CDR3 length: 18 amino acids. CDR3 loop: CASSPSLVVDRAVETQYF.

This chain connects TRBV21-1 to TRBJ2-2; TCRdb returns TRBD2, unconfirmable since there is no DNA. TRBV21-1 is deemed a pseudogene. This CDR3 is built from 16 residues. The CDR3 loop is CASGSCEGMNTGELFF.

CDR3: CASSRGQGPPDTQYF. V is TRBV4-1 and J is TRBJ2-3; the D gene TCRdb calls, TRBD1, cannot be checked with no DNA. Germline lookup yields CDR1 MGHRA and CDR2 YSYEKL. This CDR3 has 15 amino acids.

V and J are TRBV12-3 or TRBV12-4 and TRBJ2-5; TCRdb selects TRBD2, and the lack of DNA leaves this call unchecked. The CDR3 extends over 15 amino acids. The CDR3 protein is CASILGQGPQETQYF.

The chain is built from TRBV12-3 or TRBV12-4 and TRBJ1-1. The CDR3 extends over 14 amino acids. CDR3 in amino acids: CASSWEGVHTEAFF.

V is TRBV5-6 and J is TRBJ2-1; TCRdb proposes TRBD2, but this gene call is untestable without DNA. The CDR3 runs to 17 residues. Per the germline V gene, CDR1 is SGHDT and CDR2 is YYEEEE. The CDR3 region is CASSLDGRALGDDEQFF.

The chain joins TRBV9 to TRBJ2-2. Germline V gene data show CDR1 as SGDLS and CDR2 as YYNGEE. The CDR3 has 15 residues. The CDR3 protein is CASSVDASVHGELFF.

The chain couples TRBV12-3 or TRBV12-4 to TRBJ2-5. This CDR3 is 13 amino acids long. CDR3 sequence reads: CASSFYRQETQYF.

The J gene is TRBJ1-5, the V gene TRBV27; TCRdb gives TRBD1 as the D gene, but with no DNA this cannot be confirmed. The CDR3 runs 15 residues. The germline V gene has CDR1 MNHEY and CDR2 SMNVEV (reference sequence). CDR3 sequence: CASSRQVNSNQPQHF.

The J gene is TRBJ1-2, the V gene TRBV7-2. This CDR3 is 12 amino acids long. Germline V CDR1 and CDR2: SGHTA, FQGNSA. The CDR3 here is CASSLDERGYTF.

The CDR3 loop is CSARFAVAGFQETQYF. V and J are TRBV20-1 and TRBJ2-5; TCRdb's D call, TRBD2, is unchecked because there is no DNA. Looked up from germline, CDR1 is DFQATT and CDR2 is SNEGSKA (reference sequence). The CDR3 length is 16 residues.